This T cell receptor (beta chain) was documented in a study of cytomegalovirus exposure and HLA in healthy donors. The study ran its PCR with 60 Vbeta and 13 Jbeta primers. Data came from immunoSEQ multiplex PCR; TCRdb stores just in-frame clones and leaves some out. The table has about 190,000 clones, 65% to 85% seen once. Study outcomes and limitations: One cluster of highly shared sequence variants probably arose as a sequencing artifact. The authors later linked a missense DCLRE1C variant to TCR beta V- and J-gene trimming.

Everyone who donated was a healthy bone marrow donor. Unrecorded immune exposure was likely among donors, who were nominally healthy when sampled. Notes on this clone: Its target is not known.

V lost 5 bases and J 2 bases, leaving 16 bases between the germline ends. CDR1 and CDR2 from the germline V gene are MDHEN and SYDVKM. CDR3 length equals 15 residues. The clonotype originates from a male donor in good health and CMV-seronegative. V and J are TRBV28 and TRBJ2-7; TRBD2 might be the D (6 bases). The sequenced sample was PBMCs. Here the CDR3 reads CASSLPGESAYEQYF. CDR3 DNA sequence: TGTGCCAGCAGTCTACCGGGGGAGTCTGCCTACGAGCAGTACTTC.